The rows below give T cell receptor beta chains drawn from one sample of a study of cytomegalovirus exposure and HLA in healthy donors. Repertoires were generated with immunoSEQ multiplex PCR, while TCRdb's copy carries only in-frame clones and drops some. Among roughly 130,000 clones listed, around nine tenths were seen once. The sequencing sample was made of PBMCs. All receptors come from a man aged 25-45 years in good health and CMV-seronegative. Each CDR3 is given with its conserved first and last residue. The D gene is left open where the match is weak. The size entry is marked missing in some rows and otherwise reads once, few, many or a size class.

v_call	d_call	j_call	clone_size	cdr3_nt	cdr3_aa
TRBV2	TRBD2	TRBJ2-5	NA	TGTGCCAGCAGCCTCCTCTTATCCCTACTAGCGGACCAAGAGACCCAGTACTTC	CASSLLLSLLADQETQYF
TRBV4-2	TRBD1	TRBJ1-2	few	TGTGCCAGCAGCCAAGATACAGGGGGCGATGGCTACACCTTC	CASSQDTGGDGYTF
TRBV5-5	NA	TRBJ2-2	NA	TGTGCCAGCGGCCGGGGTTGGGAGAACGGGGAGCTGTTTTTT	CASGRGWENGELFF
TRBV10-1	TRBD1	TRBJ1-5	NA	TGCGCCAGCCCTGACCCCCCGGACAGGGAAGCAAGCACAGATCAGCCCCAGCATTTT	CASPDPPDREASTDQPQHF
TRBV7-9	TRBD1	TRBJ1-2	once	TGTGCCAGCAGCTTCCCCACGACAGGGATTGGCTACACCTTC	CASSFPTTGIGYTF
TRBV5-6	NA	TRBJ1-4	NA	TGTGCCAGCAGCTTGTTGGCAGCACAAATGCTAGGTGAAAAACTGTTTTTT	CASSLLAAQMLGEKLFF
TRBV27	TRBD2	TRBJ2-7	once	TGTGCCAGCAGTTCGGCGGCTAGCGGGCGCTACGAGCAGTACTTC	CASSSAASGRYEQYF
TRBV19	NA	TRBJ2-1	NA	TGTGCCAGTGGAGAGGGTTTCTCCTACAATGAGCAGTTCTTC	CASGEGFSYNEQFF
TRBV2	TRBD1	TRBJ2-1	NA	TGTGCCAGCAGTGAAAGGGGGCCGGGTGTCTCCTACAATGAGCAGTTCTTC	CASSERGPGVSYNEQFF
TRBV5-6	TRBD1	TRBJ2-7	NA	TGTGCCAGCAGCTTGGGCGACAGGGTTTACGAGCAGTACTTC	CASSLGDRVYEQYF